This T cell receptor beta chain came from a study of CD8 T cells in Susac syndrome. Study summary: When blood was drawn, the patients with Susac syndrome were therapy-naive, on corticosteroids, or on intravenous immunoglobulin alone.

In this sample, this clonotype turned up a few times. The RNA, about 0.45 to 1 ug, was put through reverse transcription using random hexamers. One entry per CDR3 protein, called by TCRdb with MiXCR from the immunoSEQ multiplex PCR reads. The top ten hold about 0.1% of the sample, which has 180,000 or so distinct CDR3 sequences, roughly 94% seen once. Negative isolation was used for CD8+ and CD4+ T cells and FACS enrichment for TEMRA cells. Germline values: CDR1 SQVTM, CDR2 ANQGSEA. This CDR3 has 11 amino acids. V lost 3 bases and J 5 bases, leaving 7 bases between the germline ends. The source material was CD4+ T cells from PBMCs. The chain links TRBV29-1 to TRBJ1-1; D possibly corresponds to TRBD1 (6 bases). The source of this sequence is a human donor with Susac syndrome. CDR3 amino acids: CSVDRGTEAFF. CDR3 bases: TGCAGCGTTGACAGGGGAACTGAAGCTTTCTTT.